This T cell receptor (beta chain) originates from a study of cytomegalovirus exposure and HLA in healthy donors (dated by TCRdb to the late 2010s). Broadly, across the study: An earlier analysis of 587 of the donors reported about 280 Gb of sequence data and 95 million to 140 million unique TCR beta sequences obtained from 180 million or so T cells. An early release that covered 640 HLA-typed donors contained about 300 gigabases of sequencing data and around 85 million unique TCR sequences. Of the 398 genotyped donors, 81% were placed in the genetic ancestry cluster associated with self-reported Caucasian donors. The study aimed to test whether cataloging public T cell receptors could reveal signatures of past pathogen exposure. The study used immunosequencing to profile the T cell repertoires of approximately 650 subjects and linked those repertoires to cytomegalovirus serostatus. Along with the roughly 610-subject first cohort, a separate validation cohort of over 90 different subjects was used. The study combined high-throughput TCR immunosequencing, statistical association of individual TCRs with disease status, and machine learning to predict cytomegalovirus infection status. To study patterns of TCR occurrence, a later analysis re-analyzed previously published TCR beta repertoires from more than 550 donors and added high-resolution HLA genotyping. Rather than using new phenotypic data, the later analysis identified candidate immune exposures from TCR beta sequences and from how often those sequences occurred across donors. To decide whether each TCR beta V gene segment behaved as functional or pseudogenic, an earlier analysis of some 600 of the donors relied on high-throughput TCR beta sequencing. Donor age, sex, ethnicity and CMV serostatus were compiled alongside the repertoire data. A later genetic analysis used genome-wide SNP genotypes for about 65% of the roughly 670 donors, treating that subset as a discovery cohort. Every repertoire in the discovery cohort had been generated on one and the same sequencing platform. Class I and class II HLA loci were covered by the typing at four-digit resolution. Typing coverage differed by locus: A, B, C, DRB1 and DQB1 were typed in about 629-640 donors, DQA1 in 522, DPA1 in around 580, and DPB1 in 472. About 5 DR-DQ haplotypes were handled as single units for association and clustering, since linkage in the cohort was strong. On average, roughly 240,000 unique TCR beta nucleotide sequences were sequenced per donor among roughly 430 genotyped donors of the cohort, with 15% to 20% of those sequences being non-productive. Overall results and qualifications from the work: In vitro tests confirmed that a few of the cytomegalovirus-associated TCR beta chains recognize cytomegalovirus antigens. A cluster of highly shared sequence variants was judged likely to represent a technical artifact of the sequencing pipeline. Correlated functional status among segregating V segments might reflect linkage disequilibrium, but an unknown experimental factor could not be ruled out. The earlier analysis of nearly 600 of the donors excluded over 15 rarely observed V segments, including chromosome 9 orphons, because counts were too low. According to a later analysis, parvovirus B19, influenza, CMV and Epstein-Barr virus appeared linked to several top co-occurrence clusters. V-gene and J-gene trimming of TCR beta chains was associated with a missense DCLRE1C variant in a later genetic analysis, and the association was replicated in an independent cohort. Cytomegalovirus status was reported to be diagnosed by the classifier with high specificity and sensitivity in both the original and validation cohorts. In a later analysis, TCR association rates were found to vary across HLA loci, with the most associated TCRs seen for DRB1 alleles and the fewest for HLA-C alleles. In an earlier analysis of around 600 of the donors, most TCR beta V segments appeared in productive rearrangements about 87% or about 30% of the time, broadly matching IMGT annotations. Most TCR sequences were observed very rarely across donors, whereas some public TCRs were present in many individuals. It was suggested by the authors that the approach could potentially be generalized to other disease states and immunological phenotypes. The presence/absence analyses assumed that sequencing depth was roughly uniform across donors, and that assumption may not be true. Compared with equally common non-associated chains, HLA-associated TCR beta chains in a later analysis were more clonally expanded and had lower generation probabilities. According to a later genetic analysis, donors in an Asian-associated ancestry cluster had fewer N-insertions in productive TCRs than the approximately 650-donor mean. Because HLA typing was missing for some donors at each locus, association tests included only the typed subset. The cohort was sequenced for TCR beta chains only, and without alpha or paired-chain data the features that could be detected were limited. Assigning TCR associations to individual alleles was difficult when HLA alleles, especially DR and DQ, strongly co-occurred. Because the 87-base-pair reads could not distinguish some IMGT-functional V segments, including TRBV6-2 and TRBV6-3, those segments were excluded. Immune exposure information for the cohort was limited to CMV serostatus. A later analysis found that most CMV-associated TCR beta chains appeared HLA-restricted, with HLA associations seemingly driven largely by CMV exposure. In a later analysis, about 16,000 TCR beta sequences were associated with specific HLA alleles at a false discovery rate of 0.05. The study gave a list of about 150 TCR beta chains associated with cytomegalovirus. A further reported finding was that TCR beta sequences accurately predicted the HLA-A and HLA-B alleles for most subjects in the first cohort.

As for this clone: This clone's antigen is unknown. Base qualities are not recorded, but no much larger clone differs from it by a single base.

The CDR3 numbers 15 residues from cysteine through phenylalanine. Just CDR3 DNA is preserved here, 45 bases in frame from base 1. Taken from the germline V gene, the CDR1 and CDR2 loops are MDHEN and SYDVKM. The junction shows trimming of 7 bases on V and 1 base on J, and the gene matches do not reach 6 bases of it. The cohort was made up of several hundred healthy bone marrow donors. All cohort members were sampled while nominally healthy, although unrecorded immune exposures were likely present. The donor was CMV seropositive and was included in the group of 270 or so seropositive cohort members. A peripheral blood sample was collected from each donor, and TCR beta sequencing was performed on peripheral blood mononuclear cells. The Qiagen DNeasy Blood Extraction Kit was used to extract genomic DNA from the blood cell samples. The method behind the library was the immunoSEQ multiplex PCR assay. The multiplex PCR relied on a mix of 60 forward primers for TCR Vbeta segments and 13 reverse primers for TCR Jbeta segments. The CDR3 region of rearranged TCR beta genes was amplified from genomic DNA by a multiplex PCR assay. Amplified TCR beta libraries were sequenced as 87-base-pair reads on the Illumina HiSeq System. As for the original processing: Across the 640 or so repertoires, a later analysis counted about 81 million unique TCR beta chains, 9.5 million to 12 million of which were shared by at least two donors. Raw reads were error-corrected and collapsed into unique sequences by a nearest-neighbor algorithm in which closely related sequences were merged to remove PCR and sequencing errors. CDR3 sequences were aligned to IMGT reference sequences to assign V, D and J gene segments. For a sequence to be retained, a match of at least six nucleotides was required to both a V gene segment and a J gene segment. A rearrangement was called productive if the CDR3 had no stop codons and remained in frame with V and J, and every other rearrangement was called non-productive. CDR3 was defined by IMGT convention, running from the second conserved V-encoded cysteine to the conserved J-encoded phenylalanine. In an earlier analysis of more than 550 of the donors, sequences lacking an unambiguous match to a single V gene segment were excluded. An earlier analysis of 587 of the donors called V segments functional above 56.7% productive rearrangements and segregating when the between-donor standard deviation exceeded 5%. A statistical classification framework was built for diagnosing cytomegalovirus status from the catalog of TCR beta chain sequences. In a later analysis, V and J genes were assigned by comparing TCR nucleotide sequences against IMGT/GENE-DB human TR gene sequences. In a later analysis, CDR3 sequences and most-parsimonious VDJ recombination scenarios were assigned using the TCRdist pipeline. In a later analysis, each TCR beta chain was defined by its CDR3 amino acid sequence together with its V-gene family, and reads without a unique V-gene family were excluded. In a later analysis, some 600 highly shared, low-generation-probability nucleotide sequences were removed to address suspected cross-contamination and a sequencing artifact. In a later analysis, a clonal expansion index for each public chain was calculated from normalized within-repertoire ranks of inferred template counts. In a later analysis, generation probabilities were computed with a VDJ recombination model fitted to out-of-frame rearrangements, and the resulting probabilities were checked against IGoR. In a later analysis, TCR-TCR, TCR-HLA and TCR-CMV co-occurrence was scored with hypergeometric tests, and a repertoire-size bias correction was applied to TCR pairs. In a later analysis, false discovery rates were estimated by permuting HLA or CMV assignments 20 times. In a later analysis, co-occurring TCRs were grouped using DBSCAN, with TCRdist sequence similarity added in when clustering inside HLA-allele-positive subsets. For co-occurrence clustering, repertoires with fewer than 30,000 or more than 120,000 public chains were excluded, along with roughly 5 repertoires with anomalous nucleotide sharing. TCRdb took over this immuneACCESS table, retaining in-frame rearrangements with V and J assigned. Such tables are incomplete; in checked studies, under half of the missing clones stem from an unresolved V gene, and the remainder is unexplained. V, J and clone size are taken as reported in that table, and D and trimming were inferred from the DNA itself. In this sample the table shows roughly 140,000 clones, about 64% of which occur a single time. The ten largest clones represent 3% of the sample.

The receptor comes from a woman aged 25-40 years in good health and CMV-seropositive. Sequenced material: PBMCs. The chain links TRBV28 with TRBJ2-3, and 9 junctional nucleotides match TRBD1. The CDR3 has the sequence CASTRQGDGTDTQYF. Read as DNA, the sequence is TGTGCCAGCACCCGACAGGGGGACGGCACAGATACGCAGTATTTT.